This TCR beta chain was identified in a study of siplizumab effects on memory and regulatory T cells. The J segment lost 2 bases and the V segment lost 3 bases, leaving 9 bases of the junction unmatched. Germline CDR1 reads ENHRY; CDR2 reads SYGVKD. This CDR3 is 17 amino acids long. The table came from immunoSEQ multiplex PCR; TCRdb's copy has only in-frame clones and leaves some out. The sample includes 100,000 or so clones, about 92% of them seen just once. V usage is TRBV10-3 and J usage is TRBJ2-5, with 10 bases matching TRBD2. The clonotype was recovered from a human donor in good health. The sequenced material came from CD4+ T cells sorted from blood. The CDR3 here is CAISEGLASGSQETQYF. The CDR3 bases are TGTGCCATCAGTGAAGGGCTAGCTAGCGGGAGTCAAGAGACCCAGTACTTC.